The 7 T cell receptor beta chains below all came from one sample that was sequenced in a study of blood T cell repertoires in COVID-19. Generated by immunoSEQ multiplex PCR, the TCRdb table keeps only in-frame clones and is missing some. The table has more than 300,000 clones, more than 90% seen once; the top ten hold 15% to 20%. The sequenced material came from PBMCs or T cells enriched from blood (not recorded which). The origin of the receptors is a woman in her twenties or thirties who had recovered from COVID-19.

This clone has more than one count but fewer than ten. The CDR3 sequence: CASSTRRDGPEAFF. CDR3 DNA sequence: TGTGCCAGTAGTACCCGGAGGGATGGCCCTGAAGCTTTCTTT. The rearrangement links TRBV19 to TRBJ1-1; D unclear. V was shortened by 4 bases and J by 6 bases, with 15 bases between the two germline ends. The CDR3 contains 14 residues. CDR1 and CDR2 from the germline V gene are LNHDA and SQIVND (reference sequence).

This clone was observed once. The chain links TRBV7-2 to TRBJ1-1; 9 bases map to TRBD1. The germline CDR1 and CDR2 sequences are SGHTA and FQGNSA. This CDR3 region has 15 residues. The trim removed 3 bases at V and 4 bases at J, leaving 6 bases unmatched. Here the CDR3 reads CASSFPTGGLTEAFF. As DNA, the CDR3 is TGTGCCAGCAGCTTTCCGACAGGGGGTCTCACTGAAGCTTTCTTT.

The CDR3 protein is CTSSLGPGANVLTF. CDR3 nucleotides: TGCACCAGCAGCCTTGGGCCTGGGGCCAACGTCCTGACTTTC. The rearrangement joins TRBV1 to TRBJ2-6; TRBD1, the table's D call, lacks a check against the DNA. TRBV1 is classified as a pseudogene. The CDR3 runs 14 residues.

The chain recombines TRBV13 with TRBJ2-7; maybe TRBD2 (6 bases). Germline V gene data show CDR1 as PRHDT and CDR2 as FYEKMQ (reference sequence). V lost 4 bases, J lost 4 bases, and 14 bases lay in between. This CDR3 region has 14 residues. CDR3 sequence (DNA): TGTGCCAGCAGCTCAACGGAGGGCAAGTACGAGCAGTACTTC. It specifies CASSSTEGKYEQYF.

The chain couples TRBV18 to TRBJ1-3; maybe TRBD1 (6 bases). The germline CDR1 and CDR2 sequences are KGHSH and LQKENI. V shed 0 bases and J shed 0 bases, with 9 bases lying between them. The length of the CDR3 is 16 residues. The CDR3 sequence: CASSPPTGTSGNTIYF. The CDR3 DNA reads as TGTGCCAGCTCACCACCTACAGGGACCTCTGGAAACACCATATATTTT.

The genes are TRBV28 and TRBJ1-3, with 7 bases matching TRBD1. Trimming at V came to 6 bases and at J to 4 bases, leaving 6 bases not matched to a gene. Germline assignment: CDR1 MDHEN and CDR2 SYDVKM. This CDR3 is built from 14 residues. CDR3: CASRYDREGNTIYF. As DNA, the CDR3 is TGTGCCAGCAGATACGACAGGGAGGGAAACACCATATATTTT.

The CDR3 sequence is CASREAVATNEKLFF. DNA of the CDR3: TGTGCCAGCAGGGAGGCAGTCGCAACTAATGAAAAACTGTTTTTT. The rearrangement uses TRBV6-5 and TRBJ1-4, with no clear D. There are 15 residues in the CDR3. From germline, CDR1 is MNHEY and CDR2 SVGAGI. V shed 6 bases and J shed 0 bases, with 11 bases lying between them.